The TCR beta chain described here comes from a study of beta chain features in type 1 diabetes. Study-wide results and caveats: Among patients with Type 1 diabetes, TCRB CDR3s were moderately but significantly shorter in every one of the four CD4+ subsets. Among type 1 diabetes patients, VDJ junctions had fewer insertions and more deletions.

In total, each donor contributed a single heparinised blood draw that averaged around 120 mL. With 3 bases clipped from V and 2 bases from J, the junction kept 3 bases outside the gene matches. This CDR3 comprises 15 residues. CDR1 KGHSH and CDR2 LQKENI come from the germline V gene. Notes on this clone: Its matching antigen is unknown.

Expressed TCRB transcripts were sequenced because the isolated RNA had all been reverse transcribed beforehand. Each sample of naive, central memory or regulatory T cells had, on average, about 3.57 million reads. Profiled with immunoSEQ multiplex PCR; TCRdb holds only in-frame clones, not every one. The table has hundreds of thousands of clones, under 70% seen once. Sequenced material: naive CD4+ T cells from blood. This chain links TRBV18 with TRBJ2-3, with 9 bases lining up with TRBD1. The sequence came from a man aged 25 to 40 in good health. As DNA, the CDR3 is TGTGCCAGCTCACCCGGACAGGGGCCCACAGATACGCAGTATTTT. It yields the protein CASSPGQGPTDTQYF.